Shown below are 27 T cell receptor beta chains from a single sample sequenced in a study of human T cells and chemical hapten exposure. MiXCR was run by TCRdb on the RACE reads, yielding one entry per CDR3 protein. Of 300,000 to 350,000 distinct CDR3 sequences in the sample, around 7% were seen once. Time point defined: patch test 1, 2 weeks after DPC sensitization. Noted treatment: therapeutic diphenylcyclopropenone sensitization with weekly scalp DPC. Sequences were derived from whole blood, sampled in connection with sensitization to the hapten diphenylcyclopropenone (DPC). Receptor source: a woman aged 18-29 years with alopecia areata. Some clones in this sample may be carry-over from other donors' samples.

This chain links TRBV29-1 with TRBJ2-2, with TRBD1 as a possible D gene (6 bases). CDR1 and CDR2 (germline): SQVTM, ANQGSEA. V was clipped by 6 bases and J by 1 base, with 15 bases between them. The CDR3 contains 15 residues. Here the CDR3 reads CSVFPPGQNTGELFF. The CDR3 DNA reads TGCAGCGTCTTTCCGCCGGGACAGAACACCGGGGAGCTGTTTTTT.

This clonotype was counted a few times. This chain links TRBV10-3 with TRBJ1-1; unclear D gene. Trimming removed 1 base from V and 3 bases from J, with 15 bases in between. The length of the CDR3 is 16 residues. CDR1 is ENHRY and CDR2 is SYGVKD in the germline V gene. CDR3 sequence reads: CAISEYDVGLHTEAFF. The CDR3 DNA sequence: TGTGCCATCAGTGAGTATGACGTGGGTTTACACACTGAAGCTTTCTTT.

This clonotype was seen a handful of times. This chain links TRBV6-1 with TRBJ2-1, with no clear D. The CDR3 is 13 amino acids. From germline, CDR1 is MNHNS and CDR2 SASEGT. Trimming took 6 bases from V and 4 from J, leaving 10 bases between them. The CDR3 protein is CASRPDAYNEQFF. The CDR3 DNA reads TGTGCCAGCAGACCCGACGCGTACAATGAGCAGTTCTTC.

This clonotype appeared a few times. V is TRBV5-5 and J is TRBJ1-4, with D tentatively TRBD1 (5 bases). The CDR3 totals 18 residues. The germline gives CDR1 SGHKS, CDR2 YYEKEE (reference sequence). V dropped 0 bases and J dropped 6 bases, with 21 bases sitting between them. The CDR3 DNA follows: TGTGCCAGCAGCTTGGATGGGAGTTGGGGGATTCGGGATGAAAAACTGTTTTTT. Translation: CASSLDGSWGIRDEKLFF. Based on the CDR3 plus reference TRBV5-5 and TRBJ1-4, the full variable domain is DAGVTQSPTHLIKTRGQQVTLRCSPISGHKSVSWYQQVLGQGPQFIFQYYEKEERGRGNFPDRFSARQFPNYSSELNVNALLLGDSALYLCASSLDGSWGIRDEKLFFGSGTQLSVL.

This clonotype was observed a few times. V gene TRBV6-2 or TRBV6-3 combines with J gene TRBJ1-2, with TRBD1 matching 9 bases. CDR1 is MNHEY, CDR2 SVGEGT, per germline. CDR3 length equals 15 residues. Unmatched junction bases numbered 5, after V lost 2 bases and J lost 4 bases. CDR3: CASSYRDRVGYGYTF. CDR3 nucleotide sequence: TGTGCCAGCAGTTACCGGGACAGGGTCGGCTATGGCTACACCTTC.

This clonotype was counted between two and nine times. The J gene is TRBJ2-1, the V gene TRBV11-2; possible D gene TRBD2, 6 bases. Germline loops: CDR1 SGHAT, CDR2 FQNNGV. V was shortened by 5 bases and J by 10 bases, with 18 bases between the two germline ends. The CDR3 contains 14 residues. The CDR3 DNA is TGTGCCAGCAGCCCTATGGGACTTGGGAGGGAGCAGTTCTTC. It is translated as CASSPMGLGREQFF.

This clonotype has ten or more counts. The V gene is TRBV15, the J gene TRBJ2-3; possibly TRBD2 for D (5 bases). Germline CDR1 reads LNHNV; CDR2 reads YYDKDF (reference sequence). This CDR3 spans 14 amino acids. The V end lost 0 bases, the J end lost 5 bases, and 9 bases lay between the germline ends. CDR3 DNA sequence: TGTGCCACCAGCAGAGAGAGGGTTGGAGATACGCAGTATTTT. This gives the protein CATSRERVGDTQYF. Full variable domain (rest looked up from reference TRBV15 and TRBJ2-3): DAMVIQNPRYQVTQFGKPVTLSCSQTLNHNVMYWYQQKSSQAPKLLFHYYDKDFNNEADTPDNFQSRRPNTSFCFLDIRSPGLGDTAMYLCATSRERVGDTQYFGPGTRLTVL.

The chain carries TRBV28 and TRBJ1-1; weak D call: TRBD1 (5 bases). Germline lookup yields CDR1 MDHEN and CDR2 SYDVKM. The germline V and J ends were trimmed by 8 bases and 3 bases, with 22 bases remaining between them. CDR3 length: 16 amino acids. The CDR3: CASGVHAALGDTEAFF. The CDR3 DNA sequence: TGTGCCAGCGGTGTCCATGCGGCGCTAGGGGACACTGAAGCTTTCTTT.

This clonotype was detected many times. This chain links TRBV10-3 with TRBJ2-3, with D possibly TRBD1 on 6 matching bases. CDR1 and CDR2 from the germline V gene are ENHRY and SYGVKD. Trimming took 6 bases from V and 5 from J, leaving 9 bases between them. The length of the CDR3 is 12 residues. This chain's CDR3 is CAISLQGDTQYF. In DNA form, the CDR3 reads TGTGCCATCAGCTTACAGGGAGATACGCAGTATTTT.

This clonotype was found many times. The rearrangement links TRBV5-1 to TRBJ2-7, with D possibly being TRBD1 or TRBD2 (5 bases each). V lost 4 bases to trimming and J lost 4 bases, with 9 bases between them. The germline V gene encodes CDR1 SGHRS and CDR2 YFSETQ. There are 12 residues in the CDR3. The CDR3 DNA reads TGCGCCAGCAGCGGGGACCTGTACGAGCAGTACTTC. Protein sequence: CASSGDLYEQYF.

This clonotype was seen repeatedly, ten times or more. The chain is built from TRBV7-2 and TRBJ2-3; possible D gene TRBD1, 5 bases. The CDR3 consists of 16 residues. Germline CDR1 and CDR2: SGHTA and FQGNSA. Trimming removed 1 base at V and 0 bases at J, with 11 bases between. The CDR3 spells CASSLEMTVSTDTQYF. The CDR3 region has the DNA TGTGCCAGCAGCTTAGAAATGACAGTGAGCACAGATACGCAGTATTTT.

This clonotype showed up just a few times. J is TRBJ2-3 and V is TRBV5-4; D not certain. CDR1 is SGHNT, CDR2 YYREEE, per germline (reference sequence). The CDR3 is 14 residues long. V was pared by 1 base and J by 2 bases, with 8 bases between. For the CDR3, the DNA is TGTGCCAGCAGCTTGTTACAGCTCACAGATACGCAGTATTTT. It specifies CASSLLQLTDTQYF.

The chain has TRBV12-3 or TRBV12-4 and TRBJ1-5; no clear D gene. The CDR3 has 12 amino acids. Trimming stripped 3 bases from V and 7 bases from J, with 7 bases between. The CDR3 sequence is CASSFMEQPQHF. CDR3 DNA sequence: TGTGCCAGCAGTTTCATGGAACAGCCCCAGCATTTT.

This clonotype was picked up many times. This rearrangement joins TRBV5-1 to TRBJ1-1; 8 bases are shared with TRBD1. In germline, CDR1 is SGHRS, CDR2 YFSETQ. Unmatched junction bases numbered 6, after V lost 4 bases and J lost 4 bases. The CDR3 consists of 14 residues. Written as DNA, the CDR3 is TGCGCCAGCAGCGCGACAGGGGAGGTCACTGAAGCTTTCTTT. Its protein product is CASSATGEVTEAFF.

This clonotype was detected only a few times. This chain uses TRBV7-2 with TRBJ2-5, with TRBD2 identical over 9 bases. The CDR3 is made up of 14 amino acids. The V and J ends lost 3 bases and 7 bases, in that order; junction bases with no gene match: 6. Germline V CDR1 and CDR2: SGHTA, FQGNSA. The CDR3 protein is CASSFGGGAGTQYF. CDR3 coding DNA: TGTGCCAGCAGCTTTGGCGGGGGGGCGGGGACCCAGTACTTC.

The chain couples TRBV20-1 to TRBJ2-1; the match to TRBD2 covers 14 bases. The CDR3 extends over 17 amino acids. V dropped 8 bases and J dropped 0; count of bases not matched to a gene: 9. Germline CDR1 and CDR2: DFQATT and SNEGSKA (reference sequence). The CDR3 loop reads CSLGLAGGLSSYNEQFF. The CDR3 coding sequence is TGCAGTCTCGGACTAGCGGGGGGATTGAGCTCCTACAATGAGCAGTTCTTC.

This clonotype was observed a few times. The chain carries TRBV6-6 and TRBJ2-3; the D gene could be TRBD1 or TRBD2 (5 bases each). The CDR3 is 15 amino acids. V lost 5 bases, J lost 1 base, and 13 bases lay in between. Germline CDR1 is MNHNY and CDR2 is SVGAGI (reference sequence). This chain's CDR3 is CASSRDQGGTDTQYF. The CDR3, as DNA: TGTGCCAGCAGTCGGGACCAGGGAGGCACAGATACGCAGTATTTT.

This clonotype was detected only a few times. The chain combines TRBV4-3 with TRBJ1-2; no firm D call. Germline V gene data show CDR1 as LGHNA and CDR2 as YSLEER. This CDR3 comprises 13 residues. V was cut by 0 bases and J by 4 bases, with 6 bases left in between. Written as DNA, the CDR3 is TGCGCCAGCAGCCAAGACATGCGCTATGGCTACACCTTC. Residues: CASSQDMRYGYTF.

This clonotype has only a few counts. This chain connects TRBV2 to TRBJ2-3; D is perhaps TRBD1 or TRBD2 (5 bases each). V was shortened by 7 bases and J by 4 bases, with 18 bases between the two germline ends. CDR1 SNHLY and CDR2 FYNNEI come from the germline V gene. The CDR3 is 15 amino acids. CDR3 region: CASIRGSSPADTQYF. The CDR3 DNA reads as TGTGCCAGCATCCGGGGCTCTAGCCCCGCAGATACGCAGTATTTT.

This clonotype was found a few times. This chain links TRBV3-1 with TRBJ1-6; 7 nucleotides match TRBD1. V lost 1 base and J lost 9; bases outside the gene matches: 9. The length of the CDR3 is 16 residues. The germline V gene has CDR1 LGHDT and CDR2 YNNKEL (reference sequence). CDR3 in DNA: TGTGCCAGCAGCCAAGTCGGACAGGCCGCTGGTTCACCCCTCCACTTT. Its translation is CASSQVGQAAGSPLHF.

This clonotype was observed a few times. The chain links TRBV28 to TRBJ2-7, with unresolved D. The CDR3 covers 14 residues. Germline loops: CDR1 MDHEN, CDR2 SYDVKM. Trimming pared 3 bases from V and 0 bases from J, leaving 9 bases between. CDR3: CASSLEWGSYEQYF. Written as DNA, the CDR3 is TGTGCCAGCAGTTTGGAGTGGGGCTCCTACGAGCAGTACTTC. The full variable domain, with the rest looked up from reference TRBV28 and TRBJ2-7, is DVKVTQSSRYLVKRTGEKVFLECVQDMDHENMFWYRQDPGLGLRLIYFSYDVKMKEKGDIPEGYSVSREKKERFSLILESASTNQTSMYLCASSLEWGSYEQYFGPGTRLTVT.

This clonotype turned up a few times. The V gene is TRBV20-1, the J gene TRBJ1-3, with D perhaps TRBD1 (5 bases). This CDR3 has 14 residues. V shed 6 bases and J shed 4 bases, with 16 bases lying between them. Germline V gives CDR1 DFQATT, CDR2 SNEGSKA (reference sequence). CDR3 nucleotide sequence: TGCAGTGCCCGAACCATGGGGCGAGGAAACACCATATATTTT. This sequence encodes CSARTMGRGNTIYF.

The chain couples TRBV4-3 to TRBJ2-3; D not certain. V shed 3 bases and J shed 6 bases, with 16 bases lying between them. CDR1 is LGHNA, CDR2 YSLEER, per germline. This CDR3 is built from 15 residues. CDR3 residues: CASSHVGRNMDTQYF. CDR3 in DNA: TGCGCCAGCAGCCATGTTGGGCGAAATATGGATACGCAGTATTTT.

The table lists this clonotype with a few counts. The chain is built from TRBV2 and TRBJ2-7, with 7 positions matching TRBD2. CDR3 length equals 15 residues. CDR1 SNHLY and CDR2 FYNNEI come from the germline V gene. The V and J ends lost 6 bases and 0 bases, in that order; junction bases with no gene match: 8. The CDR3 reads CASRPGTNRSYEQYF. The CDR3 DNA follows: TGTGCCAGCAGACCCGGGACTAACCGCTCCTACGAGCAGTACTTC. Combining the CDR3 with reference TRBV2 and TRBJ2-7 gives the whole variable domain EPEVTQTPSHQVTQMGQEVILRCVPISNHLYFYWYRQILGQKVEFLVSFYNNEISEKSEIFDDQFSVERPDGSNFTLKIRSTKLEDSAMYFCASRPGTNRSYEQYFGPGTRLTVT.

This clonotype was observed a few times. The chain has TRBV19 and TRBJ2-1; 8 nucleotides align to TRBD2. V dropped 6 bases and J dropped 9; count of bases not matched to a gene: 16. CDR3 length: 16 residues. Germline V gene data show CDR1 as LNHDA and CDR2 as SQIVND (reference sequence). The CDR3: CASSLPGGGGPGEQFF. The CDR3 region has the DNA TGTGCCAGTAGCCTTCCCGGGGGCGGGGGGCCAGGTGAGCAGTTCTTC.

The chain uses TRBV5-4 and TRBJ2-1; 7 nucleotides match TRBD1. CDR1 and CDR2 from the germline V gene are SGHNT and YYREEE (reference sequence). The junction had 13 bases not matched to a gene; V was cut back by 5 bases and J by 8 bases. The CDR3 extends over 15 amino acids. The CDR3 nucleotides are TGTGCCAGCAGGTTTAAGGGGGCCCTGTTGGATGAGCAGTTCTTC. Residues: CASRFKGALLDEQFF.

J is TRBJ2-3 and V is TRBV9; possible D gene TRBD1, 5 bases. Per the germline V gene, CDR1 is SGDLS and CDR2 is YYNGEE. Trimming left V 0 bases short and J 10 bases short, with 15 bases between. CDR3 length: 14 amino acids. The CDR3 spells CASSVEAGPSPQYF. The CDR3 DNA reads TGTGCCAGCAGCGTAGAGGCAGGGCCAAGCCCGCAGTATTTT.